The T cell receptor beta chain under discussion was sequenced for a study of T cell responses to AZD1222 COVID-19 vaccine. Study-wide points: With two AZD1222 doses given, Spike-specific TCR breadth and depth both rose. Researchers took repertoire samples only after the peak T cell response had come.

The assay was immunoSEQ multiplex PCR, and TCRdb's table has in-frame clones only and misses some. The table has 140,000 to 150,000 clones, 80% to 90% seen once. As for this clone: Its antigen is not known.

Trimming removed 3 bases at V and 7 bases at J, with 10 bases between. This CDR3 comprises 12 residues. Germline CDR1 and CDR2: KGHSH and LQKENI. The sample in question was peripheral blood, obtained on day 0 of AZD1222 vaccination. The chain is built from TRBV18 and TRBJ2-7; a weak D match, TRBD2 (6 bases). This receptor was obtained from an adult in good health. The CDR3 DNA reads as TGTGCCAGCTCACCCGTGGCGGGGGAGCAGTACTTC. Its translation: CASSPVAGEQYF.